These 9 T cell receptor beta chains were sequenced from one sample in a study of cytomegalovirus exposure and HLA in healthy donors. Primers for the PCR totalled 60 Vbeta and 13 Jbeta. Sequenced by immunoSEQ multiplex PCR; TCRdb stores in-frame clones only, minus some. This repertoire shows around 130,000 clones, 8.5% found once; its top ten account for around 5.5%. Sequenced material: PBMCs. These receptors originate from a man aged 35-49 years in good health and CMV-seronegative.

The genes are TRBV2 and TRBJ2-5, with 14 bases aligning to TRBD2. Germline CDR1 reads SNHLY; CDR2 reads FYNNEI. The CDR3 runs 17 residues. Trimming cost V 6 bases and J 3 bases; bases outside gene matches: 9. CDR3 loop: CASRTTSGGAKEETQYF. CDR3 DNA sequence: TGTGCCAGCAGGACGACTAGCGGGGGGGCAAAGGAAGAGACCCAGTACTTC. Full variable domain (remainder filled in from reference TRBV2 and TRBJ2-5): EPEVTQTPSHQVTQMGQEVILRCVPISNHLYFYWYRQILGQKVEFLVSFYNNEISEKSEIFDDQFSVERPDGSNFTLKIRSTKLEDSAMYFCASRTTSGGAKEETQYFGPGTRLLVL.

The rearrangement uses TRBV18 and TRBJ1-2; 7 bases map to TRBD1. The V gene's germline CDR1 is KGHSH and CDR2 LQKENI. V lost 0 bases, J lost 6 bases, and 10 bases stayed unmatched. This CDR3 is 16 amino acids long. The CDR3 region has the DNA TGTGCCAGCTCACCACCGATGGAGGGGGCGTTTGATGGCTACACCTTC. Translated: CASSPPMEGAFDGYTF. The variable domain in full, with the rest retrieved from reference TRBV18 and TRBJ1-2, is NAGVMQNPRHLVRRRGQEARLRCSPMKGHSHVYWYRQLPEEGLKFMVYLQKENIIDESGMPKERFSAEFPKEGPSILRIQQVVRGDSAAYFCASSPPMEGAFDGYTFGSGTRLTVV.

The DNA for the CDR3 is TGTGCCAGCAGCCCAAGTCGGGAGACCCAGTACTTC. Translated: CASSPSRETQYF. The chain couples TRBV4-2 to TRBJ2-5; D is undetermined. In germline, CDR1 is LGHNA, CDR2 YNFKEQ. The CDR3 is 12 amino acids. V was trimmed by 4 bases and J by 5 bases, leaving 8 bases between them.

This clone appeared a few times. CDR3 nucleotides: TGTGCCACCAGCAGAGATCCGGGACAGGGTTACGAGCAGTACTTC. Translating gives CATSRDPGQGYEQYF. This rearrangement joins TRBV15 to TRBJ2-7; 9 bases agree with TRBD1. Germline CDR1 reads LNHNV; CDR2 reads YYDKDF (reference sequence). V gave up 0 bases and J gave up 4 bases; unmatched junction bases: 4. The CDR3 runs 15 residues.

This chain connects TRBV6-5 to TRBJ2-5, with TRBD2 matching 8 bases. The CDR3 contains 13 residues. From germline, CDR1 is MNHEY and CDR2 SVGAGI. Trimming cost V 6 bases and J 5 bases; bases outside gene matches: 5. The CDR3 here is CASSRLARETQYF. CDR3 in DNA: TGTGCCAGCAGCCGACTAGCGAGGGAGACCCAGTACTTC.

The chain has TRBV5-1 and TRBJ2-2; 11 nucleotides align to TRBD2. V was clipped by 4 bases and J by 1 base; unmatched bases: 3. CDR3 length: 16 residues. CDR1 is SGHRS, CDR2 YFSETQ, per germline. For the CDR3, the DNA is TGCGCCAGCAGCAGAGGGACTAGCGGGAACACCGGGGAGCTGTTTTTT. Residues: CASSRGTSGNTGELFF.

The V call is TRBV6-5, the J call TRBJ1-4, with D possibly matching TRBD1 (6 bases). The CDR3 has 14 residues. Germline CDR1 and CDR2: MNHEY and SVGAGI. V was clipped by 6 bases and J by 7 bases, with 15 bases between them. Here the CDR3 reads CASSPPGTTEKLFF. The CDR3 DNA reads TGTGCCAGCAGCCCCCCGGGGACAACTGAAAAACTGTTTTTT.

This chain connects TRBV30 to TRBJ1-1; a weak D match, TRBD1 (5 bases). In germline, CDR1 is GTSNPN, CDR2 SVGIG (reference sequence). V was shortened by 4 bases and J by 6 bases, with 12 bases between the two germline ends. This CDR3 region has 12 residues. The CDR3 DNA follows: TGTGCCTGGATGGGGGGAGGAGCTGAAGCTTTCTTT. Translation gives CAWMGGGAEAFF.

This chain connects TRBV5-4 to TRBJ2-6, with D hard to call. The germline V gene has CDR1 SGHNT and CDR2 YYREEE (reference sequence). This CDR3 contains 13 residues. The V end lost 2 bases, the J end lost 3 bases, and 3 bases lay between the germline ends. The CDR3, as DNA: TGTGCCAGCAGCTTCGGTGGGGCCAACGTCCTGACTTTC. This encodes CASSFGGANVLTF.